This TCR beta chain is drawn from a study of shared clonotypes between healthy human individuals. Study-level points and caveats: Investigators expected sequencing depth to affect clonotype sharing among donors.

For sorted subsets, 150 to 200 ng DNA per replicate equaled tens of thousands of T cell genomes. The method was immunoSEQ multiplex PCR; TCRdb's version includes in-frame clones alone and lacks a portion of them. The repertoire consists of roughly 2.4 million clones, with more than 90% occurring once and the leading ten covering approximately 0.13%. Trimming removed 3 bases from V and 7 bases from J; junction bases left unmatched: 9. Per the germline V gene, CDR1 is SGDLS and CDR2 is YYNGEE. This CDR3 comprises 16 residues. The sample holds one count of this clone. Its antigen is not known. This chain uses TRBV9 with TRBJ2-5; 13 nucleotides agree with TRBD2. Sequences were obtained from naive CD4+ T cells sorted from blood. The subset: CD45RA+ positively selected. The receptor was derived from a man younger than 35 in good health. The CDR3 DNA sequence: TGTGCCAGCAGCGCTCCGGGACTAGCGGGACCGGGGACCCAGTACTTC. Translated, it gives CASSAPGLAGPGTQYF.